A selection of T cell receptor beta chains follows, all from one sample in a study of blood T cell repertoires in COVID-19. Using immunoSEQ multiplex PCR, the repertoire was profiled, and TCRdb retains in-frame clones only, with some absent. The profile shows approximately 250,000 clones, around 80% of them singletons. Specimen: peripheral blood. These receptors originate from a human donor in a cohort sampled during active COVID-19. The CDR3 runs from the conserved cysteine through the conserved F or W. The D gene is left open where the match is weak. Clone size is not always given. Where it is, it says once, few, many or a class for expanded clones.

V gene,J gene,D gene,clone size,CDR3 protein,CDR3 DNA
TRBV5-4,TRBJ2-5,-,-,CASSSPPDQETQYF,TGTGCCAGCAGCTCCCCCCCAGACCAAGAGACCCAGTACTTC
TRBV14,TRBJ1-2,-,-,CASSQGAPPGHSYGYTF,TGTGCCAGCAGCCAAGGGGCACCACCGGGACATAGCTATGGCTACACCTTC
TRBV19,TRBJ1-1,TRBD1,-,CASSPGTGVMNTEAFF,TGTGCCAGTAGTCCTGGGACAGGGGTCATGAACACTGAAGCTTTCTTT
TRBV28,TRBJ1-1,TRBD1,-,CASSLGDRGRGTEAFF,TGTGCCAGCAGCCTAGGGGACAGGGGGCGAGGAACTGAAGCTTTCTTT
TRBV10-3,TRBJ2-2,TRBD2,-,CAISETGGGNTGELFF,TGTGCCATCAGTGAGACTGGCGGGGGGAACACCGGGGAGCTGTTTTTT
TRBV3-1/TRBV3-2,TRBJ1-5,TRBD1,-,CASSPSQGAPQPQHF,TGTGCCAGCAGCCCATCACAGGGGGCGCCTCAGCCCCAGCATTTT
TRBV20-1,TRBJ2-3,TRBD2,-,CSASAPGLAGTDTQYF,TGCAGTGCTAGTGCCCCGGGACTAGCGGGGACAGATACGCAGTATTTT
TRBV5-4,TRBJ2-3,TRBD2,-,CASTLRGPAGGKDTQYF,TGTGCCAGCACCCTCCGAGGGCCAGCGGGGGGCAAAGATACGCAGTATTTT
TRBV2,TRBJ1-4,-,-,CASRTYSTNEKLFF,TGTGCCAGCCGGACATATTCAACTAATGAAAAACTGTTTTTT
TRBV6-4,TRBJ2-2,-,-,CASSDSRGGPGELFF,TGTGCCAGCAGTGACTCGAGAGGGGGACCCGGGGAGCTGTTTTTT
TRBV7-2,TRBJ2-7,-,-,CASSFFRDYEQYF,TGTGCCAGCAGCTTCTTCAGGGACTACGAGCAGTACTTC
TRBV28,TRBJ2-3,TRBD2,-,CASSLLASGSTDTQYF,TGTGCCAGCAGTTTATTGGCTAGCGGGAGCACAGATACGCAGTATTTT
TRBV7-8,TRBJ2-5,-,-,CASSFQGMGGPRTQYF,TGTGCCAGCAGCTTTCAGGGTATGGGGGGGCCCAGGACCCAGTACTTC
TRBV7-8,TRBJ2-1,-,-,CASSPRDSSYNEQFF,TGTGCCAGCAGCCCACGAGATAGCTCCTACAATGAGCAGTTCTTC
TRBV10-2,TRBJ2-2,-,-,CASSEGSGIANTGELFF,TGCGCCAGCAGTGAGGGGTCCGGGATCGCGAACACCGGGGAGCTGTTTTTT
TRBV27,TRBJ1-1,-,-,CASSFIGRNTEAFF,TGTGCCAGCAGTTTCATAGGGAGGAACACTGAAGCTTTCTTT
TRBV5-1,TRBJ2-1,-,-,CASSGAVYNEQFF,TGCGCCAGCAGCGGAGCGGTCTACAATGAGCAGTTCTTC
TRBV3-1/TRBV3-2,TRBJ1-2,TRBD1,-,CASSLRTGDGYTF,TGTGCCAGCAGCCTACGGACAGGGGACGGCTACACCTTC
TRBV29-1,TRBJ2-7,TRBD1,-,CSVETTGVTYEQYF,TGCAGCGTTGAAACGACAGGGGTTACCTACGAGCAGTACTTC
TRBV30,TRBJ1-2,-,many,CAWSVGGDPYGYTF,TGTGCCTGGAGTGTCGGCGGAGATCCCTATGGCTACACCTTC
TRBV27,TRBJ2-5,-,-,CASSFDRSGETQYF,TGTGCCAGCAGTTTCGACAGGTCTGGGGAGACCCAGTACTTC
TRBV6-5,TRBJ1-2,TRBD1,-,CASSDRGGGYTF,TGTGCCAGCAGCGACAGGGGCGGGGGCTACACCTTC
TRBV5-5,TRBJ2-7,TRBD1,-,CASSSIGDRDEQYF,TGTGCCAGCAGCTCAATAGGGGACAGGGACGAGCAGTACTTC
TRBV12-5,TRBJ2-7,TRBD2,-,CASGLHTSGGGNEQYF,TGTGCTAGTGGTTTGCACACTAGCGGGGGGGGGAACGAGCAGTACTTC
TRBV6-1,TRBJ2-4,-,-,CASSEIRGKNIQYF,TGTGCCAGCAGTGAAATCAGGGGCAAAAACATTCAGTACTTC
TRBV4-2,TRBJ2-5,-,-,CASSQGPGETQYF,TGTGCCAGCAGCCAAGGCCCAGGAGAGACCCAGTACTTC
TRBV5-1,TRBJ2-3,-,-,CASTAFPSGENTDTQYF,TGCGCCAGCACCGCTTTCCCCTCGGGAGAGAACACAGATACGCAGTATTTT
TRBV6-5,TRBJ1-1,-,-,CASSSRDRMNTEAFF,TGTGCCAGCAGTTCAAGAGACAGGATGAACACTGAAGCTTTCTTT
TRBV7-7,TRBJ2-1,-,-,CASSLAPASEQFF,TGTGCTAGCAGCTTAGCGCCAGCGTCTGAGCAGTTCTTC
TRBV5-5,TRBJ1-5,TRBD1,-,CASSLEATGVIQPQHF,TGTGCCAGCAGCTTGGAAGCGACAGGGGTAATCCAGCCCCAGCATTTT
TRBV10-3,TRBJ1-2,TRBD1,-,CAISMGQAVNYGYTF,TGTGCCATCAGTATGGGACAGGCGGTAAACTATGGCTACACCTTC
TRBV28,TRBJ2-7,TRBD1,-,CASSRRTGFDSYEQYF,TGTGCCAGCAGTCGAAGGACAGGGTTTGATTCCTACGAGCAGTACTTC
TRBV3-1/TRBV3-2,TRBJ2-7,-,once,CASSQDDYLYEQYF,TGTGCCAGCAGCCAAGACGACTACCTCTACGAGCAGTACTTC
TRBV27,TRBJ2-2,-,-,CASSYTRLAGELFF,TGTGCCAGCAGTTACACCCGTCTGGCCGGGGAGCTGTTTTTT
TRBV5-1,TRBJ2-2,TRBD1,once,CASRQGTGELFF,TGCGCCAGCAGACAGGGGACCGGGGAGCTGTTTTTT
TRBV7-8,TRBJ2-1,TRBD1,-,CASSPGQFNEQFF,TGTGCCAGCAGCCCGGGACAGTTCAATGAGCAGTTCTTC
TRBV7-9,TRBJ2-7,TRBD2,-,CASRPASGNKEQYF,TGTGCCAGCAGGCCGGCTAGCGGTAATAAAGAGCAGTACTTC
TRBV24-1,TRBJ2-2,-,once,CATSNTGNTGELFF,TGTGCCACCTCCAACACAGGGAACACCGGGGAGCTGTTTTTT
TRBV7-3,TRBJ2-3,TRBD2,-,CASSPGKLATQYF,TGTGCCAGCAGCCCCGGTAAACTAGCGACGCAGTATTTT
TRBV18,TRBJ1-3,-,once,CASSPQSRAGGNTIYF,TGTGCCAGCTCACCTCAGTCCCGAGCAGGAGGAAACACCATATATTTT
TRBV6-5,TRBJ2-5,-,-,CASRRQETQYF,TGTGCCAGCAGGCGACAAGAGACCCAGTACTTC
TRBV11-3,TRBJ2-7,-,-,CASSLGLVSSYEQYF,TGTGCCAGCAGCCTCGGACTGGTGAGCTCCTACGAGCAGTACTTC